The rows below give T cell receptor beta chains drawn from one sample of a study of blood T cell repertoires in COVID-19. Profiled with immunoSEQ multiplex PCR; TCRdb holds only in-frame clones, not every one. The table lists under 90,000 clones, about 80% of them singletons. The sample was peripheral blood. The origin of the receptors is a man aged 80 or over with acute or convalescent COVID-19. CDR3s include the opening cysteine and the closing phenylalanine or tryptophan. The D gene is left open where the match is weak. Where a row states a size, it is once, few, many or the class of an expanded clone; other rows omit it.

NA | NA | TRBJ1-6 | TRBV19 | CASSIGGGTLHF | TGTGCCAGTAGTATCGGCGGTGGAACCCTCCACTTT
TRBD1 | once | TRBJ1-6 | TRBV3-1/TRBV3-2 | CASSPQGALDSPLHF | TGTGCCAGCAGCCCACAGGGGGCGCTTGATTCACCCCTCCACTTT
NA | NA | TRBJ1-4 | TRBV7-8 | CASSRDSINEKLFF | TGTGCCAGCAGCCGAGACAGTATTAATGAAAAACTGTTTTTT
TRBD2 | NA | TRBJ2-7 | TRBV7-2 | CASSLQAGGGYEQYF | TGTGCCAGCAGCCTACAAGCGGGAGGAGGCTACGAGCAGTACTTC
NA | NA | TRBJ1-6 | TRBV6-5 | CASSRREGSPLHF | TGTGCCAGCAGCCGGCGAGAGGGCTCACCCCTCCACTTT
TRBD1 | few | TRBJ2-1 | TRBV7-6 | CASSTGTGPSRTYNEQFF | TGTGCCAGCAGCACAGGGACAGGGCCAAGTAGGACCTACAATGAGCAGTTCTTC
NA | NA | TRBJ1-6 | TRBV6-5 | CASSSPQGENSPLHF | TGTGCCAGCAGTTCCCCACAGGGAGAGAATTCACCCCTCCACTTT
TRBD1 | NA | TRBJ2-5 | TRBV28 | CASRWGQMQETQYF | TGTGCCAGCAGATGGGGACAGATGCAAGAGACCCAGTACTTC
NA | NA | TRBJ2-7 | TRBV11-2 | CASSLVGSGAYEQYF | TGTGCCAGCAGCTTAGTTGGTAGCGGAGCCTACGAGCAGTACTTC
TRBD1 | NA | TRBJ1-1 | TRBV6-2/TRBV6-3 | CASSLTGGGTEAFF | TGTGCCAGCAGTCTGACAGGGGGTGGCACTGAAGCTTTCTTT
TRBD1 | few | TRBJ1-4 | TRBV27 | CASRSLGTGNEKLFF | TGTGCCAGCAGATCACTAGGGACAGGGAATGAAAAACTGTTTTTT
NA | NA | TRBJ1-2 | TRBV29-1 | CSGGASHYGYTF | TGCAGCGGAGGAGCCAGCCACTATGGCTACACCTTC
TRBD1 | NA | TRBJ1-5 | TRBV28 | CASSSPGQGAYQPQHF | TGTGCCAGCAGTTCACCGGGACAGGGGGCTTATCAGCCCCAGCATTTT
NA | NA | TRBJ1-3 | TRBV11-2 | CASSFRGSSGNTIYF | TGTGCCAGCAGCTTTAGGGGGAGCTCTGGAAACACCATATATTTT
NA | NA | TRBJ1-1 | TRBV7-9 | CASSSPGGAALLNTEAFF | TGTGCCAGCAGCTCCCCGGGAGGGGCCGCTCTATTGAACACTGAAGCTTTCTTT
TRBD1 | NA | TRBJ1-5 | TRBV10-2 | CASNPADRLNQPQHF | TGCGCCAGCAACCCTGCGGACAGGTTAAATCAGCCCCAGCATTTT
NA | NA | TRBJ1-1 | TRBV28 | CASLGGMNTEAFF | TGTGCCAGCCTAGGGGGTATGAACACTGAAGCTTTCTTT
NA | NA | TRBJ2-5 | TRBV29-1 | CSVGLRLEETQYF | TGCAGCGTTGGTCTAAGACTGGAAGAGACCCAGTACTTC
NA | NA | TRBJ2-1 | TRBV3-1/TRBV3-2 | CASSPRKEYLVF | TGTGCCAGCAGCCCACGAAAGGAGTACCTGGTCTTC